This is a list of T cell receptor beta chains from one sample in a study of STAT3 mutations in large granular lymphocyte leukemia. The table came from immunoSEQ multiplex PCR; TCRdb's copy has only in-frame clones and leaves some out. Among 37,000 or so clones listed, around nine tenths were seen once. Material: PBMCs. The receptors shown here come from a human donor with T large granular lymphocyte leukemia. Some clones in this sample may be carry-over from other donors' samples. CDR3s include the opening cysteine and the closing phenylalanine or tryptophan. D genes are given only for firm matches. Size is omitted from some rows. Given values are once, few, many or a class for expanded clones.

j_call	v_call	d_call	clone_size	cdr3_aa	cdr3_nt
TRBJ1-5	TRBV2	NA	NA	CASSGENYSNQPQHF	TGTGCCAGCAGTGGAGAGAACTATAGCAATCAGCCCCAGCATTTT
TRBJ2-4	TRBV28	NA	NA	CASSPDRPAKNIQYF	TGTGCCAGCAGTCCGGACCGTCCGGCCAAAAACATTCAGTACTTC
TRBJ2-1	TRBV6-5	TRBD1	NA	CASSYGTEDEQFF	TGTGCCAGCAGTTACGGGACAGAGGATGAGCAGTTCTTC
TRBJ1-2	TRBV28	TRBD1	NA	CASSHRTGGNYGYTF	TGTGCCAGCAGCCACCGGACAGGGGGCAACTATGGCTACACCTTC
TRBJ2-7	TRBV27	NA	NA	CASSFSGAVREQYF	TGTGCCAGCAGTTTTAGTGGGGCGGTGAGGGAGCAGTACTTC
TRBJ2-6	TRBV18	NA	NA	CASSSLPGSPGANVLTF	TGTGCCAGCTCTTCACTTCCGGGGTCCCCTGGGGCCAACGTCCTGACTTTC
TRBJ1-2	TRBV5-1	NA	NA	CASSLDKYGYTF	TGCGCCAGCAGCTTGGACAAATATGGCTACACCTTC
TRBJ1-5	TRBV30	NA	once	CAWSVRQRNNQPQHF	TGTGCCTGGAGTGTACGACAGAGGAACAATCAGCCCCAGCATTTT
TRBJ1-1	TRBV2	NA	few	CASTTVANTEAFF	TGTGCCAGCACCACCGTAGCTAACACTGAAGCTTTCTTT
TRBJ2-5	TRBV7-6	NA	once	CASSSDQETQYF	TGTGCCAGCAGCTCCGACCAAGAGACCCAGTACTTC
TRBJ1-1	TRBV29-1	TRBD1	NA	CSADRVNTEAFF	TGCAGCGCCGACAGGGTGAACACTGAAGCTTTCTTT
TRBJ2-1	TRBV13	NA	NA	CASSLGGSYNEQFF	TGTGCCAGCAGCTTGGGGGGTTCCTACAATGAGCAGTTCTTC
TRBJ1-2	TRBV5-4	TRBD1	NA	CASFPGQWDGLFRGYTF	TGTGCCAGCTTCCCGGGACAGTGGGACGGGTTATTCAGGGGCTACACCTTC
TRBJ2-6	TRBV28	NA	NA	CASSSGASGANVLTF	TGTGCCAGCAGTTCCGGAGCCTCTGGGGCCAACGTCCTGACTTTC
TRBJ1-2	TRBV18	NA	NA	CASSPPTRDGYTF	TGTGCCAGCTCACCACCCACCAGGGATGGCTACACCTTC
TRBJ2-7	TRBV23-1	TRBD2	NA	CASSQSGLADLYEQYF	TGCGCCAGCAGTCAATCGGGGCTAGCGGACCTCTACGAGCAGTACTTC
TRBJ1-2	TRBV5-5	TRBD1	once	CASSFGAPGQNYGYTF	TGTGCCAGCAGCTTTGGGGCGCCGGGACAGAACTATGGCTACACCTTC
TRBJ1-4	TRBV14	NA	NA	CASSQDRIPGEKLFF	TGTGCCAGCAGCCAAGATCGAATACCCGGTGAAAAACTGTTTTTT
TRBJ1-6	TRBV4-2	NA	few	CASSQDSARGNSPLHF	TGTGCCAGCAGCCAGGACTCCGCTAGGGGTAATTCACCCCTCCACTTT
TRBJ1-1	TRBV7-9	NA	once	CASSPTGNTEAFF	TGTGCCAGCAGCCCTACCGGGAACACTGAAGCTTTCTTT
TRBJ2-3	TRBV18	NA	once	CASSPPGGFKDTQYF	TGTGCCAGCTCACCACCTGGCGGGTTTAAAGATACGCAGTATTTT
TRBJ1-2	TRBV7-6	NA	NA	CASSLADGPNYGYTF	TGTGCCAGCAGCTTAGCGGACGGACCTAACTATGGCTACACCTTC
TRBJ1-2	TRBV25-1	NA	NA	CASSEAGENYGYTF	TGTGCCAGCAGTGAAGCAGGAGAGAACTATGGCTACACCTTC
TRBJ2-1	TRBV27	NA	NA	CASSLLAGYNEQFF	TGTGCCAGCAGTCTTCTGGCGGGGTACAATGAGCAGTTCTTC
TRBJ1-5	TRBV19	NA	once	CASSKGTGTMGNQPQHF	TGTGCCAGTAGCAAGGGGACCGGGACGATGGGCAATCAGCCCCAGCATTTT
TRBJ2-1	TRBV6-5	NA	NA	CASSYSQLSDEQFF	TGTGCCAGCAGTTACAGTCAGTTAAGCGATGAGCAGTTCTTC
TRBJ1-2	TRBV6-1	NA	NA	CASSLQPGRDYGYTF	TGTGCCAGCAGTCTCCAGCCGGGCAGGGACTATGGCTACACCTTC
TRBJ2-3	TRBV19	NA	NA	CASSWTVTDTQYF	TGTGCCAGTAGTTGGACAGTCACAGATACGCAGTATTTT
TRBJ1-5	TRBV4-1	NA	NA	CASSRGTLDNQPQHF	TGCGCCAGCAGCCGCGGGACATTAGACAATCAGCCCCAGCATTTT
TRBJ2-3	TRBV5-4	NA	NA	CASSLVEGYTDTQYF	TGTGCCAGCAGCTTGGTGGAGGGGTACACAGATACGCAGTATTTT
TRBJ1-4	TRBV5-4	NA	NA	CASSLVDNEKLFF	TGTGCCAGCAGCTTGGTAGATAATGAAAAACTGTTTTTT
TRBJ2-3	TRBV11-2	NA	NA	CASSLLGSGTDTQYF	TGTGCCAGCAGCTTGTTGGGATCGGGCACAGATACGCAGTATTTT
TRBJ2-5	TRBV13	TRBD1	NA	CASRSGTGEKTQYF	TGTGCCAGCAGGAGCGGGACAGGGGAAAAGACCCAGTACTTC
TRBJ1-2	TRBV5-6	NA	NA	CASSTGTRTYGYTF	TGTGCCAGCAGCACCGGGACACGAACGTATGGCTACACCTTC
TRBJ2-2	TRBV7-8	NA	few	CASSLAGELFF	TGTGCCAGCAGCTTAGCCGGGGAGCTGTTTTTT
TRBJ2-3	TRBV7-9	TRBD1	NA	CASTGGGKDTQYF	TGTGCCAGCACAGGGGGCGGAAAAGATACGCAGTATTTT
TRBJ1-1	TRBV6-5	NA	NA	CASSYVRQAEAFF	TGTGCCAGCAGTTACGTAAGACAGGCTGAAGCTTTCTTT
TRBJ1-2	TRBV5-1	NA	NA	CASSAGVAGYGYTF	TGCGCCAGCAGCGCTGGGGTGGCAGGGTACGGCTACACCTTC
TRBJ2-7	TRBV6-6	NA	NA	CASTTGNFYEQYF	TGTGCCAGCACAACAGGGAACTTCTACGAGCAGTACTTC
TRBJ1-2	TRBV6-5	NA	NA	CASSYQNRAGGYTF	TGTGCCAGCAGTTACCAAAACAGGGCGGGCGGCTACACCTTC
TRBJ1-6	TRBV5-8	NA	NA	CASSLERGSPLHF	TGTGCCAGCAGCTTGGAAAGGGGCTCACCCCTCCACTTT
TRBJ1-1	TRBV10-2	NA	few	CASSLGGYEAFF	TGCGCCAGCAGTCTGGGGGGGTATGAAGCTTTCTTT
TRBJ2-1	TRBV5-1	NA	NA	CASRPGGDEQFF	TGCGCCAGCAGGCCGGGCGGGGATGAGCAGTTCTTC
TRBJ1-6	TRBV28	TRBD1	NA	CASSPIGQGDNSPLHF	TGTGCCAGCAGTCCGATCGGACAGGGCGATAATTCACCCCTCCACTTT
TRBJ2-3	TRBV5-6	TRBD1	once	CASSGGQSTDTQYF	TGTGCCAGCAGCGGGGGACAGAGCACAGATACGCAGTATTTT
TRBJ2-7	TRBV25-1	TRBD1	NA	CASSLFGTGGGYEQYF	TGTGCCAGCAGCCTATTTGGGACAGGGGGCGGCTACGAGCAGTACTTC
TRBJ1-6	TRBV28	NA	few	CASTIGGRNSPLHF	TGTGCCAGCACAATAGGGGGGAGGAATTCACCCCTCCACTTT
TRBJ1-5	TRBV29-1	NA	NA	CSVAEDRNQPQHF	TGCAGCGTTGCGGAAGACAGAAATCAGCCCCAGCATTTT
TRBJ2-5	TRBV6-6	NA	NA	CASRYPQGTQYF	TGTGCCAGCAGGTACCCTCAAGGGACCCAGTACTTC
TRBJ2-1	TRBV5-1	TRBD1	few	CASSVGTGGPGEQFF	TGCGCCAGCAGCGTCGGGACAGGGGGTCCCGGTGAGCAGTTCTTC
TRBJ2-3	TRBV19	TRBD1	NA	CASSIRGPGTDTQYF	TGTGCCAGTAGTATAAGGGGGCCGGGCACAGATACGCAGTATTTT
TRBJ1-6	TRBV5-4	NA	NA	CASSLDGLNSPLHF	TGTGCCAGCAGCTTGGACGGCCTGAATTCACCCCTCCACTTT
TRBJ1-5	TRBV2	TRBD1	few	CASLEGALGNQPQHF	TGTGCCAGCCTTGAGGGGGCTCTGGGCAATCAGCCCCAGCATTTT
TRBJ1-6	TRBV5-4	NA	NA	CASSLEMGTPNNSPLHF	TGTGCCAGCAGCTTGGAGATGGGCACTCCAAATAATTCACCCCTCCACTTT
TRBJ2-2	TRBV10-1	NA	NA	CASSDPNTGELFF	TGCGCCAGCAGTGATCCGAACACCGGGGAGCTGTTTTTT
TRBJ2-5	TRBV5-1	NA	NA	CASSPQGTNQETQYF	TGCGCCAGCAGCCCGCAAGGAACCAACCAAGAGACCCAGTACTTC